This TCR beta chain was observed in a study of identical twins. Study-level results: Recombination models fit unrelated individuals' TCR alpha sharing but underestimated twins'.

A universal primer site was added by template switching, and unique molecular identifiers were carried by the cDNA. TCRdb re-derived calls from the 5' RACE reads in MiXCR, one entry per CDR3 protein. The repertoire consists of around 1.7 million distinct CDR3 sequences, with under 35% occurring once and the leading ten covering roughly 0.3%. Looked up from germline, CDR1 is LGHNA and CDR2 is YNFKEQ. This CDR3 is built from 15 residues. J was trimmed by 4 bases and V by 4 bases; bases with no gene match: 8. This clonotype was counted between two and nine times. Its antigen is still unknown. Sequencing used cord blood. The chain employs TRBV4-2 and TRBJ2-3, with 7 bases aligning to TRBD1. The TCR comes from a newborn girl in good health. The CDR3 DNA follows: TGTGCCAGCAGCCCAAGGGACAGATTCTCAGATACGCAGTATTTT. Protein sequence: CASSPRDRFSDTQYF.